A selection of T cell receptor beta chains follows, all from one sample in a study of T cell responses to AZD1222 COVID-19 vaccine. TCRdb keeps only in-frame clones here, not all; method: immunoSEQ multiplex PCR. The table records 150,000 to 200,000 clones, roughly nine tenths of them present only once. The sequencing used peripheral blood, collected 28 days after the second AZD1222 dose. Receptors originate from an adult who received the AZD1222 COVID-19 vaccine. The CDR3 runs from the conserved cysteine through the conserved F or W. The D gene is left open where the match is weak. The size field is filled for only some rows; it gives once, few, many or a size class.

>TRBD2|TRBV18|TRBJ2-3|.
TGTGCCAGCTCAACCTCTAGCGGTATGAGCACAGATACGCAGTATTTT
CASSTSSGMSTDTQYF
>.|TRBV21-1|TRBJ2-6|.
TGTGCCAGCAGCAAAGGGAACGGTAGCCTGACTTTC
CASSKGNGSLTF
>TRBD1|TRBV6-4|TRBJ2-7|.
TGTGCCAGCAGACCGGGACAGGAATCCTACGAGCAGTACTTC
CASRPGQESYEQYF
>TRBD2|TRBV5-1|TRBJ2-1|.
TGCGCCAGCAGCACTAGCGGGAGCCTTTACAATGAGCAGTTCTTC
CASSTSGSLYNEQFF
>TRBD1|TRBV7-3|TRBJ2-5|.
TGTGCCAGCAGCCGGGGACAGGGCCGTCAAGAGACCCAGTACTTC
CASSRGQGRQETQYF
>.|TRBV3-1/TRBV3-2|TRBJ2-2|.
TGTGCCAGCAGCCCGCAGAACACCGGGGAGCTGTTTTTT
CASSPQNTGELFF
>TRBD1|TRBV6-5|TRBJ2-7|.
TGTGCCAGCAGATCTGGGACAGGGAACTTGGGCGAGCAGTACTTC
CASRSGTGNLGEQYF
>.|TRBV10-2|TRBJ2-1|few
TGCGCCAGCAGAATCGGTAATGAGCAGTTCTTC
CASRIGNEQFF
>.|TRBV7-8|TRBJ1-2|.
TGTGCCAGCAGCTTACTTGGGCCTAATGGCTACACCTTC
CASSLLGPNGYTF
>.|TRBV18|TRBJ1-4|.
TGTGCCAGCTCACCATCCCCAAACAGGTGGCCTAATGAAAAACTGTTTTTT
CASSPSPNRWPNEKLFF
>TRBD1|TRBV28|TRBJ2-1|.
TGTGCCAGCAGAGCCGAGGGACAGGGATCGAGGGAGCAGTTCTTC
CASRAEGQGSREQFF
>TRBD1|TRBV19|TRBJ1-5|.
TGTGCCAGTAGGAACAGGGACAGGGTAAAACAGCCCCAGCATTTT
CASRNRDRVKQPQHF
>.|TRBV30|TRBJ2-1|.
TGTGCCTCCTCAAGGGAGTATTACAATGAGCAGTTCTTC
CASSREYYNEQFF
>.|TRBV28|TRBJ1-5|.
TGTGCCAGCAGTTTATTAAGAGTCCGAGAGCCCCAGCATTTT
CASSLLRVREPQHF
>.|TRBV5-6|TRBJ1-5|.
TGTGCCAGCAGCTATAGGGATCAGCCCCAGCATTTT
CASSYRDQPQHF
>.|TRBV12-3/TRBV12-4|TRBJ1-6|.
TGTGCCAGCACCCCGCAAGAGGATTCACCCCTCCACTTT
CASTPQEDSPLHF
>.|TRBV28|TRBJ2-7|.
TGTGCCAGCAGTTTTTTGGGATCCGAGCAGTACTTC
CASSFLGSEQYF
>.|TRBV5-1|TRBJ1-3|.
TGCGCCAGCAGCTTGACGCAGGGAAACACCATATATTTT
CASSLTQGNTIYF
>.|TRBV28|TRBJ1-1|.
TGTGCCAGCAGTCATTACACTGAAGCTTTCTTT
CASSHYTEAFF
>.|TRBV6-5|TRBJ1-2|.
TGTGCCAGCAGTTACTTGGGGGCGGACTATGGCTACACCTTC
CASSYLGADYGYTF
>.|TRBV6-2/TRBV6-3|TRBJ2-1|once
TGTGCCAGCAGTAGAGAAGTGTCCTACAATGAGCAGTTCTTC
CASSREVSYNEQFF
>.|TRBV7-8|TRBJ2-7|.
TGTGCCAGCAGCTTAGGGCCCGAACAGGGAACGAACGAGCAGTACTTC
CASSLGPEQGTNEQYF
>TRBD1|TRBV5-5|TRBJ1-3|.
TGTGCCAGCAGCCATTACCGGGACAGGGGTTCAGGAAACACCATATATTTT
CASSHYRDRGSGNTIYF
>.|TRBV7-7|TRBJ1-1|.
TGTGCTAGCAGTCAAGGGCCGAACACTGAAGCTTTCTTT
CASSQGPNTEAFF
>.|TRBV4-2|TRBJ1-1|.
TGTGCCAGCAGCCAAGGGGGGAGGGCCAATTCAATGAACACTGAAGCTTTCTTT
CASSQGGRANSMNTEAFF
>TRBD2|TRBV9|TRBJ2-1|.
TGTGCCAGCAGCGTAGGGACTAGCGGGAGCTCCTACAATGAGCAGTTCTTC
CASSVGTSGSSYNEQFF
>.|TRBV7-9|TRBJ1-3|.
TGTGCCGGCCCTTGGGGACATGGAAACACCATATATTTT
CAGPWGHGNTIYF
>.|TRBV7-8|TRBJ2-5|once
TGTGCCAGCAATACGCCCGGTCGCGGGCAAGAGACCCAGTACTTC
CASNTPGRGQETQYF
>TRBD2|TRBV15|TRBJ2-5|once
TGTGCCACCAGCAGAGGGGTTAGCGGGATGGAGACCCAGTACTTC
CATSRGVSGMETQYF